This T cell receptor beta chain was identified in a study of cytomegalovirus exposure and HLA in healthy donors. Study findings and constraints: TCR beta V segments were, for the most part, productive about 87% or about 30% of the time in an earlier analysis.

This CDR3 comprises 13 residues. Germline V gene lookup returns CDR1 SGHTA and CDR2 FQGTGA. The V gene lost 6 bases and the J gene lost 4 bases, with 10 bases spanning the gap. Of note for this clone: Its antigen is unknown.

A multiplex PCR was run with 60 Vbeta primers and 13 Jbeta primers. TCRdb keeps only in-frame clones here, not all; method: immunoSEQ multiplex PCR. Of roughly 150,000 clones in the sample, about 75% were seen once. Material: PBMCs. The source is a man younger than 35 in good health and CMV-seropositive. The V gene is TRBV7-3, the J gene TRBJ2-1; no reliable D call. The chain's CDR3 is CASSHREYNEQFF. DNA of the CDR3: TGTGCCAGCAGTCATCGCGAGTACAATGAGCAGTTCTTC.